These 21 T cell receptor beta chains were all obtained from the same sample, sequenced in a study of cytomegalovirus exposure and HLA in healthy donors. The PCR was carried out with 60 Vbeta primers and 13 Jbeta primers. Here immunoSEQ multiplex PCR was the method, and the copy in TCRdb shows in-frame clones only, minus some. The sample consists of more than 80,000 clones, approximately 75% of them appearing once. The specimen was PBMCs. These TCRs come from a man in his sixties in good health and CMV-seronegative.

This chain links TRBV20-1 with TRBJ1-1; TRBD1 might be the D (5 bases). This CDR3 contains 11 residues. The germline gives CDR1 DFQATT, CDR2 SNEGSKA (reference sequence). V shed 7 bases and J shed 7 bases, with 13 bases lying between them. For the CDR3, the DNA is TGCAGTGTCTACAGGCAGTTTGAAGCTTTCTTT. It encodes CSVYRQFEAFF.

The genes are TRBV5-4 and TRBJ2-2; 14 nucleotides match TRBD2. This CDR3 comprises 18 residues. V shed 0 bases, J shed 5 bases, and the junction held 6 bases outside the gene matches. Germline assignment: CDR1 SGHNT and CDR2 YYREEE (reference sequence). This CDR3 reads CASSLGGLAGGLTGELFF. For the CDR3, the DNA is TGTGCCAGCAGCTTGGGAGGACTAGCGGGGGGACTAACCGGGGAGCTGTTTTTT.

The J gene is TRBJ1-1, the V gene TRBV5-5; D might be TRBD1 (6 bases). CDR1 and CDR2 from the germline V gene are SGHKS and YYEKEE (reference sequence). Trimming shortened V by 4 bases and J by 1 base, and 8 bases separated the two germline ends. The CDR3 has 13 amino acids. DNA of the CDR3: TGTGCCAGCAGCAAGACAGGGAACACTGAAGCTTTCTTT. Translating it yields CASSKTGNTEAFF.

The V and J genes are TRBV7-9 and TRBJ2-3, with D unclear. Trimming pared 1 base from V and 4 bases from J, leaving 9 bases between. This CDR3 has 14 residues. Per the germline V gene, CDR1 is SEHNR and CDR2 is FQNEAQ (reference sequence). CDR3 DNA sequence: TGTGCCAGCAGCTTAGTCAGGCTACCAGATACGCAGTATTTT. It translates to CASSLVRLPDTQYF.

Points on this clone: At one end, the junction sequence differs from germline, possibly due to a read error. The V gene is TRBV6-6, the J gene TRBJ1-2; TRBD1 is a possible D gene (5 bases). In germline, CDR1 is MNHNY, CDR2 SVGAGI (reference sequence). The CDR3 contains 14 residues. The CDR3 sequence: CAGSYSDVSGGYTF. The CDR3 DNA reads TGTGCCGGCAGTTACTCGGACGTATCAGGGGGCTACACCTTC.

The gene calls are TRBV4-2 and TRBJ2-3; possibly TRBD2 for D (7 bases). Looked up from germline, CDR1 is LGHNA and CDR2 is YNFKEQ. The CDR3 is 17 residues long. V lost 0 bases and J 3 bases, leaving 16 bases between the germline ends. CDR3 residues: CASSQEGGPRRTDTQYF. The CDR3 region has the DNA TGTGCCAGCAGCCAAGAGGGGGGGCCCAGACGGACAGATACGCAGTATTTT.

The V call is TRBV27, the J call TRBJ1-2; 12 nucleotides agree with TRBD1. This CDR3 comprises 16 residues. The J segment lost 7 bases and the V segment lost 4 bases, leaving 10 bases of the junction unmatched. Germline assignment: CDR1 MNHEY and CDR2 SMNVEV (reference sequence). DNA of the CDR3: TGTGCCAGCAGTTCTTACCGGGACAGGGGGCTTGGTGGCTACACCTTC. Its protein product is CASSSYRDRGLGGYTF.

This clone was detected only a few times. The CDR3 coding sequence is TGTGCCAGCAACGACAGGGTTTATAGCAATCAGCCCCAGCATTTT. Translating gives CASNDRVYSNQPQHF. This sequence joins TRBV6-1 and TRBJ1-5; 7 bases line up with TRBD1. The V gene end was trimmed by 7 bases and the J gene end by 0 bases; junction bases not matched to a gene: 6. The CDR3 has 15 residues. The germline V gene encodes CDR1 MNHNS and CDR2 SASEGT.

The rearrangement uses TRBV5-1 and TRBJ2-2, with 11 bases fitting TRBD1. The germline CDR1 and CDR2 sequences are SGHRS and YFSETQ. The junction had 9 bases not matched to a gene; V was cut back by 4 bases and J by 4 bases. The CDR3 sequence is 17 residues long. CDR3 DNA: TGCGCCAGCAGCCCATGGACAGGGGGCTTAAGCACCGGGGAGCTGTTTTTT. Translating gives CASSPWTGGLSTGELFF. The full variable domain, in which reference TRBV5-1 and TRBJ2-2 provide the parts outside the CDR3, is KAGVTQTPRYLIKTRGQQVTLSCSPISGHRSVSWYQQTPGQGLQFLFEYFSETQRNKGNFPGRFSGRQFSNSRSEMNVSTLELGDSALYLCASSPWTGGLSTGELFFGEGSRLTVL.

In DNA, the CDR3 is TGTGCCAGCACCCCGGGTTCGTCCTACGAGCAGTACTTC. This sequence encodes CASTPGSSYEQYF. The chain employs TRBV6-6 and TRBJ2-7, with D hard to call. Germline assignment: CDR1 MNHNY and CDR2 SVGAGI (reference sequence). Trimming took off 7 bases at V and 1 base at J, with 11 bases between the two ends. CDR3 size: 13 residues.

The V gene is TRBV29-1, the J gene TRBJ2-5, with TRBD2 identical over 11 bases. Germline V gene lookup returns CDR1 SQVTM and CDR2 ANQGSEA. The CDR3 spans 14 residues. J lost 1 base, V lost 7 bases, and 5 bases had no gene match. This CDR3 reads CSAGTSGLQETQYF. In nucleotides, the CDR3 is TGCAGCGCTGGGACTAGCGGCCTCCAAGAGACCCAGTACTTC. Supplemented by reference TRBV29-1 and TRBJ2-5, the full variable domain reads SAVISQKPSRDICQRGTSLTIQCQVDSQVTMMFWYRQQPGQSLTLIATANQGSEATYESGFVIDKFPISRPNLTFSTLTVSNMSPEDSSIYLCSAGTSGLQETQYFGPGTRLLVL.

DNA for the CDR3: TGTGCCAGCAGCTTAGTTTCGGGCACTGAAGCTTTCTTT. It encodes CASSLVSGTEAFF. The chain recombines TRBV7-2 with TRBJ1-1; D is ambiguous. V lost 1 base to trimming and J lost 4 bases, with 7 bases between them. Looked up from germline, CDR1 is SGHTA and CDR2 is FQGNSA. This CDR3 contains 13 residues.

CDR3 DNA: TGTGCCAGCAGTTATCAGAGGACAGGGAGCACAGATACGCAGTATTTT. Translation: CASSYQRTGSTDTQYF. The chain links TRBV6-5 to TRBJ2-3; 8 bases align to TRBD1. The V segment lost 3 bases and the J segment 0 bases; nucleotides outside the gene matches: 5. The CDR3 is made up of 16 amino acids. Germline V gene sequence: CDR1 MNHEY, CDR2 SVGAGI.

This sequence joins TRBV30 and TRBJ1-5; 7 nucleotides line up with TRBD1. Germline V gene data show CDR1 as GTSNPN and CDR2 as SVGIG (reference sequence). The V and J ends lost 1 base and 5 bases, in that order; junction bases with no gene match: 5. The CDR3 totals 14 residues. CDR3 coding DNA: TGTGCCTGGAGTGGAACAGGGGTCGATCAGCCCCAGCATTTT. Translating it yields CAWSGTGVDQPQHF.

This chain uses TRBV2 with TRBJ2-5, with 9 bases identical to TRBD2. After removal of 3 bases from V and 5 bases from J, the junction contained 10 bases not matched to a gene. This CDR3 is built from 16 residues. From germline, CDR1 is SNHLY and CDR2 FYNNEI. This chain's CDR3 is CASSEIAGELGETQYF. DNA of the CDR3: TGTGCCAGCAGTGAGATAGCGGGGGAGCTTGGGGAGACCCAGTACTTC.

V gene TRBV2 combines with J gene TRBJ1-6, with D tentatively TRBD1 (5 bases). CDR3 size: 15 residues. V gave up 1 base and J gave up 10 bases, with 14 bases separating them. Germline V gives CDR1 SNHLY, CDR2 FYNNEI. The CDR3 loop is CASSEGGGERSPLHF. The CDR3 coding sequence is TGTGCCAGCAGTGAAGGAGGAGGGGAAAGGTCACCCCTCCACTTT.

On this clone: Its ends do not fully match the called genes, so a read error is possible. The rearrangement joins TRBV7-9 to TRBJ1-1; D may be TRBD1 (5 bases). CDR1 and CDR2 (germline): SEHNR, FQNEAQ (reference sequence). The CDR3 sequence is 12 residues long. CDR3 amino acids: CSSTPMGLKAFF. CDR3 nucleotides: TGTTCCAGCACCCCCATGGGACTGAAGGCTTTCTTT.

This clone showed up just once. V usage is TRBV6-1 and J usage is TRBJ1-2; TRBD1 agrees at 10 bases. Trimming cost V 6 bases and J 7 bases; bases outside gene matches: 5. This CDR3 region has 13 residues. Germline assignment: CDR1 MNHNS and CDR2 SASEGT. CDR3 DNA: TGTGCCAGCAGCGAGGACAGGGGGAGTGGCTACACCTTC. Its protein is CASSEDRGSGYTF.

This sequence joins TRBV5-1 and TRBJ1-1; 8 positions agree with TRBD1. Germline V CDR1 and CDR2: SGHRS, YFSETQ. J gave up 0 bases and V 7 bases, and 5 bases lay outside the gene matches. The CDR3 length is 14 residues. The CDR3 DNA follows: TGCGCCAGCCGACAGGGGCCCATGAACACTGAAGCTTTCTTT. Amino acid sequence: CASRQGPMNTEAFF.

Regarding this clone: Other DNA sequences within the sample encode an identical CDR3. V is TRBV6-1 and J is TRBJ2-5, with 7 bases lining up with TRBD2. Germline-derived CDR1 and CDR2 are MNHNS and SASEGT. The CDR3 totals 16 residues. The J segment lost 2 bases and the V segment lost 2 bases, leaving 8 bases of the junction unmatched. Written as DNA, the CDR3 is TGTGCCAGCAGTGAATTAGGCGGGGGACCTCAAGAGACCCAGTACTTC. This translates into CASSELGGGPQETQYF.

DNA for the CDR3: TGTGCCAGTAGTCGGAATGGGAGACAGGGGGGGACAAGTGAGCAGTTCTTC. It translates to CASSRNGRQGGTSEQFF. The V call is TRBV19, the J call TRBJ2-1; 9 bases are shared with TRBD1. There are 17 residues in the CDR3. V dropped 5 bases and J dropped 9; count of bases not matched to a gene: 17. Germline CDR1 LNHDA, CDR2 SQIVND (reference sequence).